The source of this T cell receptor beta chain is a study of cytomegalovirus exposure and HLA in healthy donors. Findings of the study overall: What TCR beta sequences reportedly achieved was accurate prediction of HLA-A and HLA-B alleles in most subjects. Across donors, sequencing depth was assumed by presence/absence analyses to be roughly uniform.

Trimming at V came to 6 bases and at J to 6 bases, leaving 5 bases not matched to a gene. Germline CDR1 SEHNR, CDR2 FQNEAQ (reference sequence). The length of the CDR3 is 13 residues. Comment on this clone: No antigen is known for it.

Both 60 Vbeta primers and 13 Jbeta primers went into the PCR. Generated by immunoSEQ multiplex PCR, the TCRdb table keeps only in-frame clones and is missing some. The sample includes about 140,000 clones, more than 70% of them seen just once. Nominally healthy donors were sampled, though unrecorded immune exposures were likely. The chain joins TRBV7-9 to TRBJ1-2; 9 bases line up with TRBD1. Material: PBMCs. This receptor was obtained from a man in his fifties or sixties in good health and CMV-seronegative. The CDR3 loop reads CASRMGQGDGYTF. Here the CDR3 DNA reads TGTGCCAGCAGGATGGGACAGGGCGATGGCTACACCTTC.